Below, 20 T cell receptor beta chains from the same sample are listed, as sequenced in a study of T cell changes during pregnancy in multiple sclerosis. Generated by immunoSEQ multiplex PCR, the TCRdb table keeps only in-frame clones and is missing some. In the table there are around 97,000 clones, about nine tenths of which are singletons. Sequencing was performed on peripheral blood, taken in the second trimester of pregnancy. Every receptor here comes from a female donor in good health, enrolled as a control in a pregnancy study.

V and J are TRBV6-4 and TRBJ1-2, with D perhaps matching TRBD1 (6 bases). CDR1 and CDR2 from the germline V gene are MRHNA and SNTAGT. Between the trimmed V and J ends, which lost 4 bases and 6 bases, there was a span of 6 bases. The CDR3 loop spans 11 amino acids. The DNA of the CDR3 is TGTGCCAGCAGTGGGGGGCATGGCTACACCTTC. It encodes CASSGGHGYTF.

This chain connects TRBV7-2 to TRBJ1-5, with D maybe TRBD1 (6 bases). Germline assignment: CDR1 SGHTA and CDR2 FQGNSA. Trimming left V 7 bases short and J 5 bases short, with 24 bases between. This CDR3 is built from 17 residues. The chain's CDR3 is CASNSAPKGQLHQPQHF. CDR3 in DNA: TGTGCCAGCAACTCTGCTCCCAAAGGACAGCTTCATCAGCCCCAGCATTTT. The full variable domain, in which reference TRBV7-2 and TRBJ1-5 provide the parts outside the CDR3, is GAGVSQSPSNKVTEKGKDVELRCDPISGHTALYWYRQSLGQGLEFLIYFQGNSAPDKSGLPSDRFSAERTGGSVSTLTIQRTQQEDSAVYLCASNSAPKGQLHQPQHFGDGTRLSIL.

CDR3 sequence: CASSLYSLNEKLFF. DNA of the CDR3: TGTGCCAGCAGCTTGTACAGTTTAAATGAAAAACTGTTTTTT. This rearrangement joins TRBV5-6 to TRBJ1-4, with D hard to call. This CDR3 is built from 14 residues. CDR1 and CDR2 from the germline V gene are SGHDT and YYEEEE. V was trimmed by 1 base and J by 5 bases, leaving 9 bases between them.

The rearrangement links TRBV7-8 to TRBJ2-3; D not certain. Between the trimmed V and J ends, which lost 0 bases and 3 bases, there was a span of 10 bases. This CDR3 comprises 15 residues. The germline V gene has CDR1 SGHVS and CDR2 FQNEAQ. Here the CDR3 reads CASSLARDKTDTQYF. In DNA form, the CDR3 reads TGTGCCAGCAGCTTAGCTCGTGACAAAACAGATACGCAGTATTTT.

The genes are TRBV30 and TRBJ2-1; a weak D match, TRBD2 (5 bases). This CDR3 region has 14 residues. Trimming stripped 4 bases from V and 4 bases from J, with 14 bases between. The V gene's germline CDR1 is GTSNPN and CDR2 SVGIG (reference sequence). DNA for the CDR3: TGTGCCTGGACAAACCGGGGTGTATACAATGAGCAGTTCTTC. It encodes CAWTNRGVYNEQFF.

The chain is built from TRBV5-4 and TRBJ2-5; D may be TRBD2 (6 bases). The CDR3 is 14 amino acids. V was pared by 5 bases and J by 3 bases, with 14 bases between. Germline V gene lookup returns CDR1 SGHNT and CDR2 YYREEE (reference sequence). CDR3 coding DNA: TGTGCCAGCAGTTCAGCGGGCTCTAAAGAGACCCAGTACTTC. Its protein is CASSSAGSKETQYF.

V usage is TRBV28 and J usage is TRBJ1-1; 9 bases map to TRBD1. After removal of 6 bases from V and 2 bases from J, the junction contained 10 bases not matched to a gene. This CDR3 is 16 amino acids long. Germline assignment: CDR1 MDHEN and CDR2 SYDVKM. The CDR3 loop is CASSSPGQGLNTEAFF. The CDR3 DNA reads as TGTGCCAGCAGCAGCCCAGGACAGGGGCTAAACACTGAAGCTTTCTTT.

The chain employs TRBV28 and TRBJ1-1; no firm D call. Trimming took off 4 bases at V and 6 bases at J, with 6 bases between the two ends. This CDR3 comprises 11 residues. Germline CDR1 and CDR2: MDHEN and SYDVKM. For the CDR3, the DNA is TGTGCCAGCAGTTGGGCATCTGAAGCTTTCTTT. This gives the protein CASSWASEAFF.

This chain connects TRBV13 to TRBJ2-7; 13 nucleotides match TRBD2. CDR1 is PRHDT, CDR2 FYEKMQ, per germline (reference sequence). The CDR3 totals 14 residues. J lost 6 bases, V lost 3 bases, and 2 bases had no gene match. The CDR3 coding sequence is TGTGCCAGCAGCTTTCGGACTAGCGGGGGCGAGCAGTACTTC. Translation gives CASSFRTSGGEQYF.

This clone was observed a few times. The gene calls are TRBV7-9 and TRBJ1-2, with D possibly matching TRBD1 (6 bases). Trimming took 8 bases from V and 8 from J, leaving 12 bases between them. Germline CDR1 and CDR2: SEHNR and FQNEAQ (reference sequence). This CDR3 is built from 11 residues. As DNA, the CDR3 is TGTGCCAGCGGGGGCCAGCAGGGCTACACCTTC. Translated: CASGGQQGYTF.

This sequence joins TRBV6-5 and TRBJ1-1, with D unclear. CDR1 is MNHEY, CDR2 SVGAGI, per germline. This CDR3 region has 15 residues. V lost 0 bases and J lost 1, with 9 bases in between. CDR3 sequence reads: CASSYSLSGNTEAFF. CDR3 in DNA: TGTGCCAGCAGTTACTCGCTTTCGGGGAACACTGAAGCTTTCTTT.

As DNA, the CDR3 is TGTGCCAGCTCACCTTTACCCGGGACTAGCGTCAATGAGCAGTTCTTC. This codes for CASSPLPGTSVNEQFF. This chain joins TRBV18 and TRBJ2-1; TRBD2 agrees at 10 bases. CDR3 length: 16 amino acids. The germline gives CDR1 KGHSH, CDR2 LQKENI. V lost 3 bases and J lost 6; bases outside the gene matches: 8. Using reference TRBV18 and TRBJ2-1 for the parts outside the CDR3, the full variable domain is NAGVMQNPRHLVRRRGQEARLRCSPMKGHSHVYWYRQLPEEGLKFMVYLQKENIIDESGMPKERFSAEFPKEGPSILRIQQVVRGDSAAYFCASSPLPGTSVNEQFFGPGTRLTVL.

V and J are TRBV6-4 and TRBJ1-2, with 9 bases fitting TRBD1. This CDR3 has 12 residues. Losses at the gene ends were 4 bases for V and 10 bases for J; bases not matched to a gene: 4. CDR1 and CDR2 (germline): MRHNA, SNTAGT. Here the CDR3 reads CASSARTGAYTF. The CDR3, as DNA: TGTGCCAGCAGTGCGAGGACAGGGGCCTACACCTTC.

This clone was observed a single time. This sequence joins TRBV10-1 and TRBJ2-5, with 8 bases aligning to TRBD2. Germline CDR1 is WNHNN and CDR2 is SYGVQD (reference sequence). The V segment lost 0 bases and the J segment 1 base; nucleotides outside the gene matches: 1. This CDR3 region has 15 residues. CDR3: CASSESTSGQETQYF. The DNA for the CDR3 is TGCGCCAGCAGTGAGTCAACTAGCGGCCAAGAGACCCAGTACTTC.

The chain links TRBV14 to TRBJ1-1, with a weak D call TRBD1 (5 bases). The CDR3 loop spans 12 amino acids. In germline, CDR1 is SGHDN, CDR2 FVKESK. V gave up 1 base and J gave up 10 bases, with 10 bases separating them. The CDR3 coding sequence is TGTGCCAGCAGCCAAGGCTATACAGGAGCTTTCTTT. It specifies CASSQGYTGAFF.

This clone was observed a handful of times. This chain uses TRBV4-1 with TRBJ1-1; possible D gene TRBD1, 6 bases. V lost 0 bases and J lost 10, with 24 bases in between. There are 17 residues in the CDR3. Germline CDR1 MGHRA, CDR2 YSYEKL. CDR3 bases: TGCGCCAGCAGCCAAGATTGGAGACAGGTAAAAGGGGTGGGAGCTTTCTTT. Its protein product is CASSQDWRQVKGVGAFF.

This chain connects TRBV19 to TRBJ1-1, with 8 bases lining up with TRBD1. V lost 4 bases and J lost 1; bases outside the gene matches: 2. The CDR3 runs 14 residues. Germline values: CDR1 LNHDA, CDR2 SQIVND (reference sequence). The CDR3, as DNA: TGTGCCAGTAGTACGACAGGGGCGAACACTGAAGCTTTCTTT. Its protein product is CASSTTGANTEAFF.

A few counts support this clone. This chain connects TRBV6-5 to TRBJ1-2; D unresolved. Looked up from germline, CDR1 is MNHEY and CDR2 is SVGAGI. Trimming cost V 6 bases and J 5 bases, with 10 bases left between them. The length of the CDR3 is 12 residues. The CDR3 spells CASSGLEYGYTF. The CDR3 region has the DNA TGTGCCAGCAGCGGACTGGAGTATGGCTACACCTTC.

The chain joins TRBV6-5 to TRBJ1-4; 11 nucleotides match TRBD1. The CDR3 is 14 amino acids. The V gene end was trimmed by 7 bases and the J gene end by 7 bases; junction bases not matched to a gene: 5. In germline, CDR1 is MNHEY, CDR2 SVGAGI. The CDR3 sequence: CASKGGTGGEKLFF. Written as DNA, the CDR3 is TGTGCCAGCAAGGGAGGGACAGGGGGTGAAAAACTGTTTTTT.

The rearrangement uses TRBV6-1 and TRBJ2-3; TRBD2 aligns across 12 bases. This CDR3 region has 15 residues. CDR1 is MNHNS and CDR2 is SASEGT in the germline V gene. Trimming at V came to 8 bases and at J to 4 bases, leaving 7 bases not matched to a gene. The CDR3, as DNA: TGTGCCAGCTCTAGCGGGGGGGCCGGGGCAGATACGCAGTATTTT. Translating gives CASSSGGAGADTQYF.